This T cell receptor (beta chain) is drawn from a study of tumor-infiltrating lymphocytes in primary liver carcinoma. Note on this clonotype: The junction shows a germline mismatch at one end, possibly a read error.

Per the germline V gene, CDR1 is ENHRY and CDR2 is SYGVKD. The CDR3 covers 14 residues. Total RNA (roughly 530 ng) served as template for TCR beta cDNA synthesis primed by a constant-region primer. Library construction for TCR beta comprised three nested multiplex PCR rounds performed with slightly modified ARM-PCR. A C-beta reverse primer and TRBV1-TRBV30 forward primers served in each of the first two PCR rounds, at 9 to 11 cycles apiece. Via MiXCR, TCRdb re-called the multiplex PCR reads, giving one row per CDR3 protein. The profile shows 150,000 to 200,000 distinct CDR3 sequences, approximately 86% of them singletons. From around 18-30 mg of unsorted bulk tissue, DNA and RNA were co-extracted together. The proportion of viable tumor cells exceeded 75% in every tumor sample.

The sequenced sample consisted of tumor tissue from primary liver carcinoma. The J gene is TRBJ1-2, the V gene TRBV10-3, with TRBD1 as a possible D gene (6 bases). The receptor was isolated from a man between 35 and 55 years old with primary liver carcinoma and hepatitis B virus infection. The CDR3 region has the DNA TGTGCCATCGGTGAGCCGTCAGGGGACTATGGCTACACCTTC. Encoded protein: CAIGEPSGDYGYTF.